The clone carrying this TCR beta chain was counted ten times or more. Its antigen is not identified. This CDR3 has 17 residues. Germline V gene sequence: CDR1 MNHEY, CDR2 SVGAGI. The V gene lost 1 base and the J gene lost 0 bases, with 10 bases spanning the gap. This sample is drawn from a study of human T cells and chemical hapten exposure. The overall study: Sensitizing treatment utilized 2% DPC over an approximately 2 cm by approximately 2 cm portion of upper inner arm skin.

Single cDNA molecules in the library carried unique molecular identifiers attached during preparation. TCRdb used MiXCR to reprocess the RACE reads, holding one entry per CDR3 protein. The repertoire holds some 300,000 distinct CDR3 sequences, with roughly 6% as singletons. Study-level results: Alopecia affecting every donor means their immune response may not match healthy people's.

Time point meaning: pre-sensitization, week 0. The treatment denotes: therapeutic diphenylcyclopropenone sensitization with weekly scalp DPC. The sequences come from whole blood, collected in connection with sensitization to the hapten diphenylcyclopropenone (DPC). The clonotype was recovered from a woman under 30 with alopecia areata. Some clones in this sample may be carry-over from other donors' samples. The rearrangement joins TRBV6-5 to TRBJ2-6; D ambiguous. The CDR3 here is CASSYYSGSSGANVLTF. The CDR3 DNA is TGTGCCAGCAGTTACTATTCAGGTTCCTCTGGGGCCAACGTCCTGACTTTC.